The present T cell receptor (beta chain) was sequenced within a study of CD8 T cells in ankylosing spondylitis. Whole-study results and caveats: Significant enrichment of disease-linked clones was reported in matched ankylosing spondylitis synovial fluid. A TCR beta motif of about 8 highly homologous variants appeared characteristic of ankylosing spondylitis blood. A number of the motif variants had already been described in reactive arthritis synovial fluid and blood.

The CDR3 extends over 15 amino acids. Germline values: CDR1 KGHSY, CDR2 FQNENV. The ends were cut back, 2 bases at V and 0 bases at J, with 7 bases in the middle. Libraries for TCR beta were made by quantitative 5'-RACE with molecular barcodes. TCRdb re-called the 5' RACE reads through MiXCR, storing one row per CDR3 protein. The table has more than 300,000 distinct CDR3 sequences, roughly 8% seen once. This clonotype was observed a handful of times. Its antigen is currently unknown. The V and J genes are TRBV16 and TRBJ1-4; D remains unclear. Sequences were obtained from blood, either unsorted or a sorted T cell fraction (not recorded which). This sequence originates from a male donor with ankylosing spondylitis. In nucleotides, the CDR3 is TGTGCCAGCAGCCAAACAAGCCCAACTAATGAAAAACTGTTTTTT. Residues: CASSQTSPTNEKLFF.